The 10 T cell receptor beta chains reported below all come from one sample, sequenced in a study of T cells in Graves' hyperthyroidism and ophthalmopathy (dated by TCRdb to the late 2010s). Libraries came from multiplex PCR. Sequencing took place on an Illumina HiSeq 2000. TCR beta CDR3 regions were amplified from RNA transcripts. The first round of RT-PCR for the TCR CDR3 was performed with the HTBI primer set and the Qiagen OneStep RT-PCR kit. TCRdb reworked the public reads: Q25 trimming with fastp, MiXCR clone assembly, productive beta chains retained. Entries are consolidated by CDR3 protein sequence, retaining the most common genes and DNA. The sample has 350,000 to 400,000 distinct CDR3 sequences on record, approximately 15% of them singletons. Of the sample, 8% to 13% falls within the top ten clones. The material sequenced was blood. The receptors originated from a woman aged 55-70 years with Graves' hyperthyroidism.

This clonotype has ten or more counts. The chain couples TRBV3-1 to TRBJ2-1; TRBD2 matches at 8 bases. The junction had 4 bases not matched to a gene; V was cut back by 3 bases and J by 3 bases. Germline-derived CDR1 and CDR2 are LGHDT and YNNKEL (reference sequence). The CDR3 loop spans 15 amino acids. CDR3 amino acids: CASSHSGRRYNEQFF. As DNA, the CDR3 is TGTGCCAGCAGCCACAGCGGGAGACGCTACAATGAGCAGTTCTTC.

This clonotype was observed at least ten times. This rearrangement joins TRBV15 to TRBJ1-1, with a weak D call TRBD1 (5 bases). V shed 5 bases and J shed 5 bases, with 27 bases lying between them. Germline CDR1 and CDR2: LNHNV and YYDKDF (reference sequence). The CDR3 covers 18 residues. The DNA for the CDR3 is TGTGCCACCAGCGGAGTAGGTAGGGACTGGGCTCTTGGTACTGAAGCTTTCTTT. Translating gives CATSGVGRDWALGTEAFF.

This clonotype was seen repeatedly, ten times or more. V usage is TRBV12-5 and J usage is TRBJ2-2; D perhaps matches TRBD2 (6 bases). The V end lost 7 bases, the J end lost 0 bases, and 9 bases lay between the germline ends. CDR3 length equals 14 residues. Germline assignment: CDR1 LGHNT and CDR2 FRNRAP. The CDR3 coding sequence is TGTGCTAGTGAGGAGGGGCCGAACACCGGGGAGCTGTTTTTT. This encodes CASEEGPNTGELFF.

This clonotype was seen at least ten times. The V gene is TRBV15, the J gene TRBJ2-5; 8 nucleotides line up with TRBD2. Germline assignment: CDR1 LNHNV and CDR2 YYDKDF (reference sequence). V was clipped by 0 bases and J by 4 bases; unmatched bases: 4. The CDR3 is 15 amino acids. CDR3 protein: CATSREELAVETQYF. The CDR3 region has the DNA TGTGCCACCAGCAGAGAAGAACTAGCGGTAGAGACCCAGTACTTC.

In its sample, this clonotype was seen many times. The chain is built from TRBV9 and TRBJ2-1, with 13 bases fitting TRBD2. J was trimmed by 6 bases and V by 0 bases; bases with no gene match: 6. This CDR3 is built from 17 residues. Per the germline V gene, CDR1 is SGDLS and CDR2 is YYNGEE. CDR3 in DNA: TGTGCCAGCAGCGTAGGTACCGGGACTAGCGGGGCCAATGAGCAGTTCTTC. The encoded protein is CASSVGTGTSGANEQFF.

This clonotype occurred many times. The chain is built from TRBV30 and TRBJ2-3; no clear D gene. This CDR3 contains 13 residues. V shed 4 bases and J shed 4 bases, with 12 bases lying between them. Germline CDR1 reads GTSNPN; CDR2 reads SVGIG (reference sequence). CDR3 DNA: TGTGCCTGGAATCTGCGTGAGGCAGATACGCAGTATTTT. It translates to CAWNLREADTQYF.

Only a few counts were recorded for this clonotype. The junction shows a germline mismatch at one end, possibly a read error. The rearrangement uses TRBV7-9 and TRBJ2-7; the D is unclear. Germline V gene sequence: CDR1 SEHNR, CDR2 FQNEAQ (reference sequence). The CDR3 is 15 residues long. The CDR3, as DNA: TGTGCCAGCAGCTTAACTTTGGCAGCCTCCCACGAGCAGTACTTC. This encodes CASSLTLAASHEQYF. The complete variable domain, with remaining parts taken from reference TRBV7-9 and TRBJ2-7, reads DTGVSQNPRHKITKRGQNVTFRCDPISEHNRLYWYRQTLGQGPEFLTYFQNEAQLEKSRLLSDRFSAERPKGSFSTLEIQRTEQGDSAMYLCASSLTLAASHEQYFGPGTRLTVT.

This clonotype has a handful of counts. The chain couples TRBV27 to TRBJ1-3; perhaps TRBD1 as D (5 bases). V was shortened by 5 bases and J by 0 bases, with 20 bases between the two germline ends. Germline V gene data show CDR1 as MNHEY and CDR2 as SMNVEV (reference sequence). This CDR3 has 18 residues. The DNA of the CDR3 is TGTGCCAGCAGTCCGCTGGGGCAGCGATCTTCCTCTGGAAACACCATATATTTT. This codes for CASSPLGQRSSSGNTIYF.

The V call is TRBV6-1, the J call TRBJ2-7; TRBD2 might be the D (5 bases). Germline values: CDR1 MNHNS, CDR2 SASEGT. V lost 5 bases to trimming and J lost 5 bases, with 16 bases between them. The CDR3 extends over 14 amino acids. The CDR3 region is CASSTITSRHEQYF. In DNA, the CDR3 is TGTGCCAGCAGTACTATAACTAGTAGGCACGAGCAGTACTTC.

This clonotype showed up many times. V gene TRBV27 combines with J gene TRBJ2-3; no clear D gene. Looked up from germline, CDR1 is MNHEY and CDR2 is SMNVEV (reference sequence). V dropped 2 bases and J dropped 1 base, with 7 bases sitting between them. The CDR3 is made up of 14 amino acids. The CDR3 sequence: CASSLGLRTDTQYF. CDR3 in DNA: TGTGCCAGCAGTTTAGGGCTCCGCACAGATACGCAGTATTTT.